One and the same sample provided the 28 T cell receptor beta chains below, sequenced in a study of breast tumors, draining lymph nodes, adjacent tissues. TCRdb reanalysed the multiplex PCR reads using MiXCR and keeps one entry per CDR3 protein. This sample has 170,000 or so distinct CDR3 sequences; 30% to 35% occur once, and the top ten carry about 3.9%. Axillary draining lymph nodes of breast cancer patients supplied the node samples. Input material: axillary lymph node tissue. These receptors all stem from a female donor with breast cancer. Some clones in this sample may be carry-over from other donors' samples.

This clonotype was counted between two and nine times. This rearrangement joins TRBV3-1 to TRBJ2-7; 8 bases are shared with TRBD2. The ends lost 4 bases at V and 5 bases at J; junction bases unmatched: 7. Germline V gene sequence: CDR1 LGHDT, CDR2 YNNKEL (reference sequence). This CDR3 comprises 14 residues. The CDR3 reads CASSREGLEDEQYF. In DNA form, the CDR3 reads TGTGCCAGCAGCCGAGAGGGACTAGAAGACGAGCAGTACTTC.

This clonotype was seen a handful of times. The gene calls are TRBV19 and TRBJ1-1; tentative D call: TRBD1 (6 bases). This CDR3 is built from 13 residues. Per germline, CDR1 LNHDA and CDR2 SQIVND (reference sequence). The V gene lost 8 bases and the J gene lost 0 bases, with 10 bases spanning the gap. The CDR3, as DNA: TGTGCCAGTGCGACAGGCCTGAACACTGAAGCTTTCTTT. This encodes CASATGLNTEAFF. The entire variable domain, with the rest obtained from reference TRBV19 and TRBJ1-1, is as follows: DGGITQSPKYLFRKEGQNVTLSCEQNLNHDAMYWYRQDPGQGLRLIYYSQIVNDFQKGDIAEGYSVSREKKESFPLTVTSAQKNPTAFYLCASATGLNTEAFFGQGTRLTVV.

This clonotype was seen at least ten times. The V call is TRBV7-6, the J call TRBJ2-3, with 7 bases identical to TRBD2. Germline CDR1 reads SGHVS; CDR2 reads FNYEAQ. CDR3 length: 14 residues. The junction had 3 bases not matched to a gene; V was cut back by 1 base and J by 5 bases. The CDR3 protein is CASSLGGGKDTQYF. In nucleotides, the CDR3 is TGTGCCAGCAGCTTAGGCGGGGGAAAAGATACGCAGTATTTT.

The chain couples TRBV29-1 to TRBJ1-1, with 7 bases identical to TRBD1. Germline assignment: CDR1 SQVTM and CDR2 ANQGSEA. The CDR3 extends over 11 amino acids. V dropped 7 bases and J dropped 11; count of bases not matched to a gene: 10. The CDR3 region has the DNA TGCAGCGGCGTGATACAGGGGAAGGCTTTCTTT. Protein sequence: CSGVIQGKAFF.

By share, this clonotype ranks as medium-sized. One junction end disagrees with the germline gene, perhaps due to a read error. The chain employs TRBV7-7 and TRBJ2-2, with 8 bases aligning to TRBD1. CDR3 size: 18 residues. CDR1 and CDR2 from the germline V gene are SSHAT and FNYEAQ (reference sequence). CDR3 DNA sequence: TGTGCTAGCAGCTTAGTGCCAGGGGGCGCCTCGAACACCGGGGAGCTGTTTTTT. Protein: CASSLVPGGASNTGELFF.

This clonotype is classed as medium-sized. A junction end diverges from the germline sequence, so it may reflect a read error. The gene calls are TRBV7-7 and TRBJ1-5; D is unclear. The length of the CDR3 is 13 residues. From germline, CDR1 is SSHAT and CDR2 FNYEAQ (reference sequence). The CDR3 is CASSLGTNQPQHF. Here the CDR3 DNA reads TGTGCTAGCAGCTTAGGCACCAATCAGCCCCAGCATTTT. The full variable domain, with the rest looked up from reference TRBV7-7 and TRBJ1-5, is GAGVSQSPRYKVTKRGQDVTLRCDPISSHATLYWYQQALGQGPEFLTYFNYEAQPDKSGLPSDRFSAERPEGSISTLTIQRTEQRDSAMYRCASSLGTNQPQHFGDGTRLSIL.

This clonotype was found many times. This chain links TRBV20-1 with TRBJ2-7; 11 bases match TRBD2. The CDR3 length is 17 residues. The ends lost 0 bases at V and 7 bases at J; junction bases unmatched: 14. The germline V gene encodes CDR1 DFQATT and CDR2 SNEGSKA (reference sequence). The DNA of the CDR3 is TGCAGTGCTAGAGAGGGAGTAGCGGGAGGGCCGGCGGGTGAGCAGTACTTC. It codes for CSAREGVAGGPAGEQYF.

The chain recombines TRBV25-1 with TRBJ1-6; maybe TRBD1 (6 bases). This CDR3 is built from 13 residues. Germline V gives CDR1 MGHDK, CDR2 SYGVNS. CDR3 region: CARGGGSRSPLHF. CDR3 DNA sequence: TGTGCTAGAGGAGGGGGTTCACGGTCACCCCTCCACTTT.

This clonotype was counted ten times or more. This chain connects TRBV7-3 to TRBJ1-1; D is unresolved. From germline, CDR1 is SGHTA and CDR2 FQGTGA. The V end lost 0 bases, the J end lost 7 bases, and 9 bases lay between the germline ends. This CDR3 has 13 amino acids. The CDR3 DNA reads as TGTGCCAGCAGCTTAACGGGGTTCGGTGAAGCTTTCTTT. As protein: CASSLTGFGEAFF.

The CDR3 reads CSVPPGAGEAYEQYF. DNA for the CDR3: TGCAGTGTTCCTCCAGGGGCAGGGGAGGCATACGAGCAGTACTTC. This sequence joins TRBV20-1 and TRBJ2-7, with D perhaps matching TRBD1 or TRBD2 (6 bases each). From germline, CDR1 is DFQATT and CDR2 SNEGSKA (reference sequence). V gave up 7 bases and J gave up 4 bases, with 23 bases separating them. CDR3 length: 15 residues.

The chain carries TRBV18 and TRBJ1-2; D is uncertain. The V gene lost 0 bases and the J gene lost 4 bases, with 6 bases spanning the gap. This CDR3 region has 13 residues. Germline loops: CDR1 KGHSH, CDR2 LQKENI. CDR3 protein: CASSPPGFYGYTF. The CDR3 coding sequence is TGTGCCAGCTCACCACCTGGATTCTATGGCTACACCTTC. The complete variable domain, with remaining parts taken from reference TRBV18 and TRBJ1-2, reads NAGVMQNPRHLVRRRGQEARLRCSPMKGHSHVYWYRQLPEEGLKFMVYLQKENIIDESGMPKERFSAEFPKEGPSILRIQQVVRGDSAAYFCASSPPGFYGYTFGSGTRLTVV.

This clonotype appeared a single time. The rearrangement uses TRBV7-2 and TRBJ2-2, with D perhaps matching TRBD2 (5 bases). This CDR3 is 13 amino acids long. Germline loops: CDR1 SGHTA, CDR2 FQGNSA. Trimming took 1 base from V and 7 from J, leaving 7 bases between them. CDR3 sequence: CASSLVTSGELFF. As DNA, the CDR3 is TGTGCCAGCAGCTTAGTCACTAGCGGGGAGCTGTTTTTT.

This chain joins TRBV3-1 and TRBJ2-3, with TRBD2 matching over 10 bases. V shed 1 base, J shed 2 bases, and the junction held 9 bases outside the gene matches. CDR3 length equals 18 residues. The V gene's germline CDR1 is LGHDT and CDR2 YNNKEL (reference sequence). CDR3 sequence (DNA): TGTGCCAGCAGCCAAGTGGCTATCAGCGGGGGGGACACAGATACGCAGTATTTT. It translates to CASSQVAISGGDTDTQYF.

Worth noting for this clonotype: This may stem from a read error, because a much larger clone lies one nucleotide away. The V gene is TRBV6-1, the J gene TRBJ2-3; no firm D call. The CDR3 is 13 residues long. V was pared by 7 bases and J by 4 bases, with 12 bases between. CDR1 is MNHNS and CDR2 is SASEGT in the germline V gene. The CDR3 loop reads CASNPTRADTQYF. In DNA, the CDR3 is TGTGCCAGCAACCCAACCCGGGCAGATACGCAGTATTTT.

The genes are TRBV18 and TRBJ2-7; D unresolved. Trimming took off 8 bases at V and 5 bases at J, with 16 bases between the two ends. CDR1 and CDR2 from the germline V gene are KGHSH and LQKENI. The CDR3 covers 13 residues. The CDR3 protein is CASLWSEHNEQYF. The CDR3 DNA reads TGTGCCAGCCTATGGTCTGAACACAACGAGCAGTACTTC.

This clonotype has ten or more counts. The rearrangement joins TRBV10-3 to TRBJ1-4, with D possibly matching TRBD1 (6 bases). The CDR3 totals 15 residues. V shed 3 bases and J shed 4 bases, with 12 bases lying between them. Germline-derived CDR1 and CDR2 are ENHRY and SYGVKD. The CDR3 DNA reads TGTGCCATCAGTGATAAGACAGGTGGTAATGAAAAACTGTTTTTT. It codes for CAISDKTGGNEKLFF.

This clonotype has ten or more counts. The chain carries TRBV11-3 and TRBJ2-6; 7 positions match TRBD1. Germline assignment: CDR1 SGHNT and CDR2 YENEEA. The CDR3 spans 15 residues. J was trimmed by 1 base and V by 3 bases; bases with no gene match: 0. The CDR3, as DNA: TGTGCCAGCAGCTTCAGGGGGTCTGGGGCCAACGTCCTGACTTTC. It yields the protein CASSFRGSGANVLTF.

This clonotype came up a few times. The DNA for the CDR3 is TGTGCCAGCAGCCCGGACGGGAACATTCAGTACTTC. This gives the protein CASSPDGNIQYF. V is TRBV11-3 and J is TRBJ2-4, with D uncertain. Germline CDR1 reads SGHNT; CDR2 reads YENEEA. V was cut by 5 bases and J by 7 bases, with 9 bases left in between. The CDR3 has 12 residues.

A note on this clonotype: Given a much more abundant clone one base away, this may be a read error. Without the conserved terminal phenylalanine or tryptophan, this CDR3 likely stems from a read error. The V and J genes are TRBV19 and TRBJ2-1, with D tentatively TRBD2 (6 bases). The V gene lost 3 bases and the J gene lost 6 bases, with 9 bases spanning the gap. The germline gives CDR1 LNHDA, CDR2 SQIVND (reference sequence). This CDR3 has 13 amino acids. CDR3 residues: CASSINGGNEQFS. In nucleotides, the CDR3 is TGTGCCAGTAGTATTAACGGGGGCAATGAGCAGTTCTCC.

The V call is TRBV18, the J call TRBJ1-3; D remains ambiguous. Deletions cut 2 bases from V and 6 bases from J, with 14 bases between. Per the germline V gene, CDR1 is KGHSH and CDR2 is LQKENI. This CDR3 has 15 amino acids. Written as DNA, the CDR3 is TGTGCCAGCTCACCATTTCCGGCAAAGGAAAACACCATATATTTT. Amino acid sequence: CASSPFPAKENTIYF.

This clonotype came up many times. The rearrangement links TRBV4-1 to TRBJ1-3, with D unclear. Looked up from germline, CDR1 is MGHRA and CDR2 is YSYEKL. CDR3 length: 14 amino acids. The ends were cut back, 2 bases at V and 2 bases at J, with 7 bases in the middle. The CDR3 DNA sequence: TGCGCCAGCAGCCAACGGACGGCTGGAAACACCATATATTTT. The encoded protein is CASSQRTAGNTIYF.

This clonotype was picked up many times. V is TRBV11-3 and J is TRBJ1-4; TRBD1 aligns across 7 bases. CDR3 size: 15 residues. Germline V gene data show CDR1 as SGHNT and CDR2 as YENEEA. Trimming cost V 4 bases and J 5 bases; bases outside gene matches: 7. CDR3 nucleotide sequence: TGTGCCAGCAGCTACGTGACAGGGCCCAATGAAAAACTGTTTTTT. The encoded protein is CASSYVTGPNEKLFF.

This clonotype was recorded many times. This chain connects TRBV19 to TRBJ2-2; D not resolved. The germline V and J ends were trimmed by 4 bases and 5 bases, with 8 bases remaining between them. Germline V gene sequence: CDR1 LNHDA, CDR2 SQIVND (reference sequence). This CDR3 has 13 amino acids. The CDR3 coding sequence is TGTGCCAGTAGTAATATGGGTACCGGGGAGCTGTTTTTT. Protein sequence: CASSNMGTGELFF.

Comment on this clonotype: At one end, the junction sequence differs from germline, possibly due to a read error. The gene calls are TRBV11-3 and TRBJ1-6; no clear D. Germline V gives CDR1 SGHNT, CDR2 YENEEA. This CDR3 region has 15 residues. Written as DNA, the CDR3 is TGTGCTAGCAACGTAAGACCAGACGGGCTTTCACCCCTCCACTTT. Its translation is CASNVRPDGLSPLHF. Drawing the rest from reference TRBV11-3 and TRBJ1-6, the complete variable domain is EAGVVQSPRYKIIEKKQPVAFWCNPISGHNTLYWYLQNLGQGPELLIRYENEEAVDDSQLPKDRFSAERLKGVDSTLKIQPAELGDSAVYLCASNVRPDGLSPLHFGNGTRLTVT.

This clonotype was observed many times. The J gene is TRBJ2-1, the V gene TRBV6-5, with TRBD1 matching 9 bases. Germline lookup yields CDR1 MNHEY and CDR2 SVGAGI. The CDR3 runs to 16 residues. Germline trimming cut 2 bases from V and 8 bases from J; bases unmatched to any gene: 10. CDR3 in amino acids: CASSYATGTGRDEQFF. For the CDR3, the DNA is TGTGCCAGCAGTTACGCGACCGGGACAGGGAGGGATGAGCAGTTCTTC.

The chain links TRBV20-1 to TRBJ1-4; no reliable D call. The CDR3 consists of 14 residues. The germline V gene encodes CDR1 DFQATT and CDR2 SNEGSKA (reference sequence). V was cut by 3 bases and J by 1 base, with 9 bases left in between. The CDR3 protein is CSARTGGTNEKLFF. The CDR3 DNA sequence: TGCAGTGCTAGGACGGGCGGAACTAATGAAAAACTGTTTTTT.

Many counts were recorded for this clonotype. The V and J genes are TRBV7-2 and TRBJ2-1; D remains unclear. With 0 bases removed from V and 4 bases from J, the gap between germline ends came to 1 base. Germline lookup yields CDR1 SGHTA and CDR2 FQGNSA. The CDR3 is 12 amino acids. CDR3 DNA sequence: TGTGCCAGCAGCTTAGCATACAATGAGCAGTTCTTC. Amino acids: CASSLAYNEQFF.

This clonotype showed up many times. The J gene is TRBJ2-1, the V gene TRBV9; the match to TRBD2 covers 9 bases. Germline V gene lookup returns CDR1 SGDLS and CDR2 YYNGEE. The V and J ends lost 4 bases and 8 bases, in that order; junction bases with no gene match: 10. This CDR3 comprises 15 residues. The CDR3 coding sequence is TGTGCCAGCAGCACTGCCGGGACTAGCCCCCATGAGCAGTTCTTC. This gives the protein CASSTAGTSPHEQFF.